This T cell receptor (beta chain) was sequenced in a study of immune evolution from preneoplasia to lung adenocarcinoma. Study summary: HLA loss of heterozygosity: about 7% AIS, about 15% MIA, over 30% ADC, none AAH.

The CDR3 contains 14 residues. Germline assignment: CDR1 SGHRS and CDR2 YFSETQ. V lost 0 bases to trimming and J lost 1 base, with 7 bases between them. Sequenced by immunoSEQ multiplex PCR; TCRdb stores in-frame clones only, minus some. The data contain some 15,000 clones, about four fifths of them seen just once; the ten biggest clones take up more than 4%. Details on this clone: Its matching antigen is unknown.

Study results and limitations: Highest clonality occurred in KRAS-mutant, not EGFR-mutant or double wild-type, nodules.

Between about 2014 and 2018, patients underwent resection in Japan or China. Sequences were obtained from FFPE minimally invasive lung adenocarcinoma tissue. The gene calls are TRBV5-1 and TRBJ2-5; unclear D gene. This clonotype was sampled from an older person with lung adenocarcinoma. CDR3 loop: CASSLGRIQETQYF. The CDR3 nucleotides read TGCGCCAGCAGCTTGGGACGGATCCAAGAGACCCAGTACTTC.